The sequence of this TCR beta chain was determined in a study of vaccination effects on CD4 cells after COVID-19. Study-wide background: ViraFEST used viral peptide pools to expand antigen-specific CD4+ T cells before sequencing. Findings and caveats of the study: Few convalescent patients and no early post-infection timepoints were included in the study.

CDR3 length: 18 residues. After removal of 2 bases from V and 1 base from J, the junction contained 8 bases not matched to a gene. CDR1 is MGHRA and CDR2 is YSYEKL in the germline V gene. In this sample, this clone turned up a few times. The antigen is undetermined. CD4+ T cells were isolated after about eleven days of culture. Researchers swapped half the medium for IL-2 medium on both days 3 and 7. Clones were read by immunoSEQ multiplex PCR, and TCRdb kept only the in-frame ones, dropping some. This sample has about 72,000 clones, with approximately 80% found just once. V is TRBV4-1 and J is TRBJ2-2; 9 bases agree with TRBD1. The clonotype was recovered from a human donor who received a COVID-19 vaccine. Sequenced material: CD4+ T cells from PBMCs cultured without peptide, taken before COVID-19 vaccination. The CDR3 nucleotides read TGCGCCAGCAGCCAACGGACAGGGGCAATGGTGAACACCGGGGAGCTGTTTTTT. Translating gives CASSQRTGAMVNTGELFF.